The clone carrying this T cell receptor (beta chain) was recorded at least ten times. Its antigen remains unknown. This specimen comes from a study of metastatic and nonmetastatic thyroid tumors. Whole-study context: Repertoires from blood and tumor or nodule tissue of malignant and benign thyroid patients were compared. Study-wide findings and caveats: Benign nodules were reported to have significantly lower TCR beta diversity than malignant thyroid tumors, in blood and tumor.

The length of the CDR3 is 14 residues. Unmatched junction bases numbered 5, after V lost 5 bases and J lost 4 bases. In the study's own analysis: In papillary thyroid cancer, a distant-metastasis classifier was built using CDR3 differences across clinicopathological groups. MiXCR reprocessed the PCR reads for TCRdb. The authors' filters were not applied to this entry. Here the sample spans approximately 38,000 clones, around 17% being singletons. Every patient underwent thyroid surgery untreated. The sample consisted of blood. The receptor was isolated from a female donor with papillary thyroid cancer or a benign thyroid nodule (not recorded which). Some clones in this sample may be carry-over from other donors' samples. The chain links TRBV12-3 or TRBV12-4 to TRBJ1-1, with 9 positions matching TRBD1. The CDR3 protein is CASSQQGAGTEAFF. The DNA for the CDR3 is TGTGCCAGCAGTCAACAGGGGGCGGGCACTGAAGCTTTCTTT.